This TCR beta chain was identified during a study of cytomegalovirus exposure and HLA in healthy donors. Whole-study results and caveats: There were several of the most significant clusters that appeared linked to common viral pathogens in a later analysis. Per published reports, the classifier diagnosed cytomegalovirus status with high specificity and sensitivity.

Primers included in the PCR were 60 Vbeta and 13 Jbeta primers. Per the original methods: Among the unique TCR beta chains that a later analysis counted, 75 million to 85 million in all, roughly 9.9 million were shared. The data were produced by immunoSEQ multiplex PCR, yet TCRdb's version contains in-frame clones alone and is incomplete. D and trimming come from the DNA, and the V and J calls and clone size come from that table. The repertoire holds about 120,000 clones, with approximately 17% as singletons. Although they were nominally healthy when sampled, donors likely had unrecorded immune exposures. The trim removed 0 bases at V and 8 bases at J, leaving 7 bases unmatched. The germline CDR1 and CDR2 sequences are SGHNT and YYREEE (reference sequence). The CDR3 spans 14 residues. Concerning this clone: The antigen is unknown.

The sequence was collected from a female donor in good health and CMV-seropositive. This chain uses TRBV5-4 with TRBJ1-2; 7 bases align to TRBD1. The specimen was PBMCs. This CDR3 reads CASSLGDRVNGYTF. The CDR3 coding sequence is TGTGCCAGCAGCTTGGGAGACAGGGTGAACGGCTACACCTTC.